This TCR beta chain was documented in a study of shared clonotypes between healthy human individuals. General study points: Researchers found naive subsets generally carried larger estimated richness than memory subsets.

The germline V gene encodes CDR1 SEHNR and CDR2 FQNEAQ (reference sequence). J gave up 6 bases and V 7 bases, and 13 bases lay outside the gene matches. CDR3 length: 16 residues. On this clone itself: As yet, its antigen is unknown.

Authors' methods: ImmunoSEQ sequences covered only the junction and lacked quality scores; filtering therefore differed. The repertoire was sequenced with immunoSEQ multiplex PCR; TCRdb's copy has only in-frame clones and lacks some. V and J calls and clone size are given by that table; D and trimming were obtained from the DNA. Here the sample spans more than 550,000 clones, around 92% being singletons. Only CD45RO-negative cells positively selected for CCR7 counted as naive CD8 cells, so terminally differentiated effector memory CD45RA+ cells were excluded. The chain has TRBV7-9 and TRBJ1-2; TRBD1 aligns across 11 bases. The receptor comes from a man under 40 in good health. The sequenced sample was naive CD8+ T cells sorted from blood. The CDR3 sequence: CASNSFSDRGPHGYTF. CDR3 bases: TGTGCCAGCAACTCATTTTCGGACAGGGGGCCCCATGGCTACACCTTC.